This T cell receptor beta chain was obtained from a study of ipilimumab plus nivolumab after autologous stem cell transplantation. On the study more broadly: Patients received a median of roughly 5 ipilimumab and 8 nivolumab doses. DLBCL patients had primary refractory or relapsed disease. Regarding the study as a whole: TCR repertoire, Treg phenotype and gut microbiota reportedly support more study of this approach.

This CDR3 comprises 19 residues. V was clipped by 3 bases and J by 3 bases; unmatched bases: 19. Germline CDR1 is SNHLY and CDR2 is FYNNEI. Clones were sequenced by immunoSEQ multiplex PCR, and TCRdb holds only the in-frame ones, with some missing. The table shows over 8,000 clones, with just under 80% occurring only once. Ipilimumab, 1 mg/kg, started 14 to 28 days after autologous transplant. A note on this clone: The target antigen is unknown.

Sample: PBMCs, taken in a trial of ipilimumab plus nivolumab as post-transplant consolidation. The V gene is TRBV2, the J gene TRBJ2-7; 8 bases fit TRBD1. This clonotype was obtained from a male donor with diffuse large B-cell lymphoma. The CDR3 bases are TGTGCCAGCAGTGATCTGGGGCTTCTTATCGGACAGGGAAACTACGAGCAGTACTTC. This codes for CASSDLGLLIGQGNYEQYF. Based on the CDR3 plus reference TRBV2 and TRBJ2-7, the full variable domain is EPEVTQTPSHQVTQMGQEVILRCVPISNHLYFYWYRQILGQKVEFLVSFYNNEISEKSEIFDDQFSVERPDGSNFTLKIRSTKLEDSAMYFCASSDLGLLIGQGNYEQYFGPGTRLTVT.